One and the same sample provided the 13 T cell receptor beta chains below, sequenced in a study of blood T cell repertoires in COVID-19. This table comes from immunoSEQ multiplex PCR, and its TCRdb copy is limited to in-frame clones, with some not included. The sample includes about 52,000 clones, over 75% seen only once; the top ten take 14%. The sequencing input was peripheral blood. The receptors were sampled from a man in his 70s with acute or convalescent COVID-19.

This chain connects TRBV11-2 to TRBJ1-1; D gene ambiguous. Trimming took off 3 bases at V and 1 base at J, with 9 bases between the two ends. Germline V gene sequence: CDR1 SGHAT, CDR2 FQNNGV. CDR3 length: 14 amino acids. The CDR3 loop reads CASSFRTANTEAFF. The CDR3 coding sequence is TGTGCCAGCAGCTTCCGCACAGCGAACACTGAAGCTTTCTTT.

The chain joins TRBV9 to TRBJ2-3, with 10 bases lining up with TRBD2. CDR3 size: 18 residues. V trimming: 3 bases; J trimming: 2 bases; junction bases outside the gene matches: 12. Looked up from germline, CDR1 is SGDLS and CDR2 is YYNGEE. CDR3 nucleotides: TGTGCCAGCAGCGCGCGGGTCCGGACTAGCGGCCCCACAGATACGCAGTATTTT. Protein: CASSARVRTSGPTDTQYF. The full variable domain, with the rest looked up from reference TRBV9 and TRBJ2-3, is DSGVTQTPKHLITATGQRVTLRCSPRSGDLSVYWYQQSLDQGLQFLIQYYNGEERAKGNILERFSAQQFPDLHSELNLSSLELGDSALYFCASSARVRTSGPTDTQYFGPGTRLTVL.

This clone was seen more than once but under ten times. This chain links TRBV7-3 with TRBJ2-3, with TRBD2 identical over 8 bases. With 5 bases clipped from V and 2 bases from J, the junction kept 3 bases outside the gene matches. This CDR3 has 14 residues. CDR1 and CDR2 (germline): SGHTA, FQGTGA. The CDR3 sequence: CASSKGLVTDTQYF. The CDR3 bases are TGTGCCAGCAGCAAGGGACTAGTCACAGATACGCAGTATTTT.

This rearrangement joins TRBV27 to TRBJ2-1; TRBD2 matches at 11 bases. V was clipped by 7 bases and J by 4 bases; unmatched bases: 6. CDR3 length equals 15 residues. The germline CDR1 and CDR2 sequences are MNHEY and SMNVEV (reference sequence). In DNA form, the CDR3 reads TGTGCCAGCAAAACCGGGACTAGCGGATACAATGAGCAGTTCTTC. This codes for CASKTGTSGYNEQFF.

The J gene is TRBJ1-1, the V gene TRBV4-3; D remains unclear. This CDR3 is 16 amino acids long. Trimming took off 7 bases at V and 5 bases at J, with 23 bases between the two ends. Germline CDR1 LGHNA, CDR2 YSLEER. The CDR3 here is CASKSYKDSLGTEAFF. The CDR3 nucleotides are TGCGCCAGCAAATCCTATAAGGACTCTTTGGGGACTGAAGCTTTCTTT.

V usage is TRBV9 and J usage is TRBJ2-5, with 9 bases aligning to TRBD1. V lost 1 base to trimming and J lost 5 bases; unmatched junction nucleotides: 9. CDR3 size: 16 residues. CDR1 is SGDLS, CDR2 YYNGEE, per germline. CDR3 in DNA: TGTGCCAGCAGCGTAATGGGACAGGGCTCGAAGGAGACCCAGTACTTC. The encoded protein is CASSVMGQGSKETQYF.

This clone was recorded a few times. This sequence joins TRBV2 and TRBJ1-1; D is undetermined. Germline CDR1 is SNHLY and CDR2 is FYNNEI. CDR3 length: 14 amino acids. Trimming removed 4 bases at V and 0 bases at J, with 9 bases between. CDR3 bases: TGTGCCAGCAGTGTGGAGAGAATGAACACTGAAGCTTTCTTT. It specifies CASSVERMNTEAFF.

The gene calls are TRBV5-1 and TRBJ1-4; 9 nucleotides line up with TRBD1. The V gene's germline CDR1 is SGHRS and CDR2 YFSETQ. The CDR3 runs to 17 residues. The V gene end was trimmed by 0 bases and the J gene end by 0 bases; junction bases not matched to a gene: 3. CDR3 nucleotides: TGCGCCAGCAGCTTGGACAGGGGGCCTGCAACTAATGAAAAACTGTTTTTT. Protein: CASSLDRGPATNEKLFF.

J is TRBJ1-2 and V is TRBV7-3, with TRBD1 matching 7 bases. With 4 bases clipped from V and 8 bases from J, the junction kept 7 bases outside the gene matches. CDR3 size: 13 residues. Per germline, CDR1 SGHTA and CDR2 FQGTGA. CDR3 amino acids: CASSSAGGRGYTF. The CDR3 coding sequence is TGTGCCAGCAGCTCGGCAGGGGGACGGGGCTACACCTTC.

This chain uses TRBV6-5 with TRBJ1-1; D is possibly TRBD1 (6 bases). Trimming took off 6 bases at V and 4 bases at J, with 15 bases between the two ends. CDR1 and CDR2 (germline): MNHEY, SVGAGI. The CDR3 totals 14 residues. CDR3 sequence (DNA): TGTGCCAGCAGGTATACAGGGACGGCCACTGAAGCTTTCTTT. This gives the protein CASRYTGTATEAFF.

The rearrangement links TRBV4-1 to TRBJ1-5; tentatively, D is TRBD1 (6 bases). This CDR3 comprises 15 residues. Trimming took off 0 bases at V and 2 bases at J, with 8 bases between the two ends. CDR1 and CDR2 from the germline V gene are MGHRA and YSYEKL. CDR3 sequence reads: CASSQETGRNQPQHF. CDR3 sequence (DNA): TGCGCCAGCAGCCAAGAAACAGGGCGCAATCAGCCCCAGCATTTT.

This clone was observed once. The gene calls are TRBV11-3 and TRBJ1-5; the match to TRBD1 covers 10 bases. The V and J ends lost 6 bases and 4 bases, in that order; junction bases with no gene match: 9. Germline CDR1 is SGHNT and CDR2 is YENEEA. The CDR3 spans 16 residues. The CDR3 coding sequence is TGTGCCAGCAGAAAGGGGACAGGGGCTTTGAATCAGCCCCAGCATTTT. It translates to CASRKGTGALNQPQHF.

This sequence joins TRBV6-1 and TRBJ2-5; D remains ambiguous. Per germline, CDR1 MNHNS and CDR2 SASEGT. V was cut by 2 bases and J by 5 bases, with 9 bases left in between. This CDR3 has 13 residues. CDR3 in amino acids: CASSELGRETQYF. The CDR3 DNA follows: TGTGCCAGCAGTGAACTTGGCAGGGAGACCCAGTACTTC.